These T cell receptor beta chains were read from a single sample in a study of cytomegalovirus exposure and HLA in healthy donors. Produced via immunoSEQ multiplex PCR; TCRdb's table is partial and in-frame only. In the table there are fewer than 300,000 clones, approximately 88% of which are singletons. Material for sequencing was PBMCs. These receptors were obtained from a woman between 18 and 29 years old in good health and CMV-seronegative. Each CDR3 is given with its conserved first and last residue. Fields, in order: CDR3 protein, V gene.

CDR3: CASSSLRDRIYEQYF; V: TRBV11-2
CDR3: CAWSLRGLATGNEQFF; V: TRBV30
CDR3: CASSTREPPYEQYF; V: TRBV6-5
CDR3: CASSSSLAGEFYEQYF; V: TRBV28
CDR3: CASRDRRYQETQYF; V: TRBV2
CDR3: CASSYGTGTDTQYF; V: TRBV6-5
CDR3: CASSKGVMDEQFF; V: TRBV10-1
CDR3: CASSIPGTGINQPQHF; V: TRBV6-6
CDR3: CASSLVGGSYNEQFF; V: TRBV27
CDR3: CASSMTGGRYGYTF; V: TRBV6-5
CDR3: CASSQEGGLAGASSYEQYF; V: TRBV4-1
CDR3: CASSLPRQVSNQPQHF; V: TRBV28
CDR3: CATRQGASYEQYF; V: TRBV2
CDR3: CASSNPPERNTEAFF; V: TRBV5-4
CDR3: CASSPPRGSSGNTIYF; V: TRBV28